This T cell receptor (beta chain) was sequenced during a study of blood T cells in healthy people across ages (dated by TCRdb to 2015 to 2017). With regard to the full study: In model experiments, roughly one uniquely barcoded TCR beta cDNA molecule per two T cells was captured by template switching. Age-related changes in TCR beta repertoire diversity were measured in the study by deep sequencing normalized with unique cDNA molecular identifiers. To avoid experimental bias, donors of different ages were spread randomly across the sequencing lanes. Two additional independent replicas of 1 million unique cDNA reads from the same blood draw were analyzed for two donors (one aged 18 to 30 and one aged 80 or older). Four age groups were formed from the donors: young (average 16 years), middle-aged (around 39), aged (around 68) and long-lived (about 80). Here is what the overall study found, with its caveats: Because profiling used bulk unsorted PBMCs, naive and antigen-experienced compartments could not be compared conclusively. Because the CMV infection status of the donors was unknown, age-related changes in expanded clonotypes may potentially have been confounded. Compared with the aged group, more naive CD4+ T cells, fewer expanded clones and increased TCR diversity were shown by the long-lived group, suggesting age selection. The percentage of naive T cells measured by flow cytometry correlated strongly with observed TCR beta diversity. Total diversity estimates from one million sequenced T cells were considered lower bounds and underestimates. As age increased, observed TCR beta diversity per million T cells dropped in a roughly linear way, and a significant reduction was already evident by age about 36.

With respect to this clonotype: Its antigen is unknown. Qualities for individual bases were not recorded, and no much larger clone is one base off.

The library was generated by 5' RACE. The instrument given in TCRdb is Illumina HiSeq 2500. The second PCR ran for roughly 7 to 12 cycles and used a J-beta primer mix along with a sample-barcoded 5' primer. A unique molecular identifier was introduced onto each TCR beta cDNA molecule by a template-switch 5' adaptor carrying 12 random nucleotides. Each sample yielded at least 3 million CDR3-containing paired-end reads. First-strand cDNA synthesis was performed from all RNA using the Mint cDNA synthesis kit, with priming by a TRBC-specific oligonucleotide. Following uracil-DNA glycosylase treatment, a first 18-cycle PCR with universal primers M1SS and BC2_uni_R was performed on all cDNA. Turning to the authors' computational methods: Each sample was normalized by randomly selecting 1 million high-quality reads, each carrying a distinct molecular identifier. Instead of being binned into consensus sequences, reads with shared molecular identifiers were discarded. MiTCR, set to a Q25 quality threshold and the strictest error-elimination algorithm, was used for CDR3 identification, clonotype clustering and error correction. A nonparametric unseen species model with Euler transformation was used to estimate lower-bound total TCR beta diversity. The public sequencing data were trimmed at Q25 with fastp and processed into clonotypes with MiXCR by TCRdb, which kept only in-frame beta chains. Rows are combined by CDR3 protein, so each entry shows the most common genes and DNA. It is TCRdb's table, rather than the study itself, that gives the V and J calls and clone size. This sample comprises approximately 830,000 distinct CDR3 sequences, about 62% of them detected only once. The ten largest clones add up to around a quarter of the sample.

Donors were about 36 systemically healthy Caucasian individuals from Russia aged roughly 6 to 90 years. Each donor gave ten milliliters of peripheral blood, drawn into EDTA-treated Vacutainer tubes. Ficoll-Paque density-gradient centrifugation was used to isolate PBMCs, with at least 6.5 million per sample. Trizol reagent was used to extract total RNA from PBMCs, with at least 5.5 micrograms per sample. For every donor, an aliquot of PBMCs went through flow cytometry to measure the percentages of naive CD45RAhigh/CD27high T cells. The CDR3 runs 17 amino acids, cysteine and phenylalanine included. Only CDR3 DNA is held: 51 bases, read in frame from base 1. CDR1 and CDR2 are read off the germline V gene (reference sequence) as MNHNY and SVGAGI. V and J lose 2 bases and 0 bases, and a span of 14 bases separates them.

Sequencing used blood. This receptor was obtained from a man aged 30 to 45 in good health. The chain was built from TRBV6-6 and TRBJ1-3; TRBD1 is perhaps the D gene, given 6 matching bases. The CDR3 corresponds to CASSYLSGASSGNTIYF. The nucleotides are TGTGCCAGCAGTTACCTGTCGGGGGCAAGCTCTGGAAACACCATATATTTT.